These 32 T cell receptor beta chains were sequenced from one sample in a study of blood T cell repertoires in COVID-19. The data were produced by immunoSEQ multiplex PCR, yet TCRdb's version contains in-frame clones alone and is incomplete. The sample lists 150,000 or so clones; 84% were seen once. The sequenced material came from peripheral blood. The receptors shown here come from a woman aged 50 to 60 with acute or convalescent COVID-19.

In this sample, this clone turned up a few times. The rearrangement uses TRBV2 and TRBJ2-3, with 10 bases aligning to TRBD2. The V and J ends lost 4 bases and 3 bases, in that order; junction bases with no gene match: 4. Germline V gene lookup returns CDR1 SNHLY and CDR2 FYNNEI. This CDR3 contains 15 residues. The CDR3 loop is CASSARTSGTDTQYF. The CDR3 bases are TGTGCCAGCAGTGCAAGGACTAGCGGTACAGATACGCAGTATTTT. The whole variable domain, filled in from reference TRBV2 and TRBJ2-3, reads EPEVTQTPSHQVTQMGQEVILRCVPISNHLYFYWYRQILGQKVEFLVSFYNNEISEKSEIFDDQFSVERPDGSNFTLKIRSTKLEDSAMYFCASSARTSGTDTQYFGPGTRLTVL.

The chain uses TRBV11-2 and TRBJ2-1, with 8 bases identical to TRBD2. Germline lookup yields CDR1 SGHAT and CDR2 FQNNGV. The length of the CDR3 is 17 residues. After removal of 1 base from V and 0 bases from J, the junction contained 5 bases not matched to a gene. CDR3 sequence reads: CASSLVGGGSSYNEQFF. CDR3 nucleotide sequence: TGTGCCAGCAGCTTAGTAGGCGGGGGGAGCTCCTACAATGAGCAGTTCTTC.

This chain uses TRBV11-1 with TRBJ2-3, with D unresolved. This CDR3 comprises 13 residues. Looked up from germline, CDR1 is SGHAT and CDR2 is FQDESV (reference sequence). Deletions cut 7 bases from V and 2 bases from J, with 10 bases between. The CDR3, as DNA: TGTGCCAGCACCCCCACGGTCACAGATACGCAGTATTTT. Its protein product is CASTPTVTDTQYF. The variable domain in full, completed from reference TRBV11-1 and TRBJ2-3, reads EAEVAQSPRYKITEKSQAVAFWCDPISGHATLYWYRQILGQGPELLVQFQDESVVDDSQLPKDRFSAERLKGVDSTLKIQPAELGDSAMYLCASTPTVTDTQYFGPGTRLTVL.

The chain is built from TRBV19 and TRBJ1-5, with D uncertain. Germline CDR1 LNHDA, CDR2 SQIVND (reference sequence). The CDR3 contains 13 residues. The V end was cut by 0 bases, the J end by 7 bases, with 7 bases between. CDR3 in DNA: TGTGCCAGTAGTATAGATCTATTCCAGCCCCAGCATTTT. Protein sequence: CASSIDLFQPQHF.

In this sample, this clone turned up a few times. The genes are TRBV3-1 (or the pseudogene TRBV3-2) and TRBJ1-2, with D tentatively TRBD1 (6 bases). Trimming took off 0 bases at V and 4 bases at J, with 12 bases between the two ends. This CDR3 spans 15 amino acids. CDR1 LGHDT and CDR2 YNNKEL come from the germline V gene (reference sequence). The CDR3 DNA reads TGTGCCAGCAGCCAAGATTGGACAGAAACCTATGGCTACACCTTC. Translating gives CASSQDWTETYGYTF.

The rearrangement links TRBV9 to TRBJ2-6, with D unresolved. This CDR3 spans 15 amino acids. Germline V gives CDR1 SGDLS, CDR2 YYNGEE. Trimming removed 2 bases at V and 0 bases at J, with 6 bases between. CDR3 region: CASSVGVSGANVLTF. As DNA, the CDR3 is TGTGCCAGCAGCGTTGGAGTCTCTGGGGCCAACGTCCTGACTTTC.

The V gene is TRBV27, the J gene TRBJ2-2, with 9 positions matching TRBD2. The germline V gene has CDR1 MNHEY and CDR2 SMNVEV (reference sequence). The CDR3 loop spans 16 amino acids. V lost 3 bases and J lost 3; bases outside the gene matches: 5. The CDR3 loop reads CASSFLSGGHTGELFF. The CDR3 coding sequence is TGTGCCAGCAGTTTTCTTAGCGGGGGTCACACCGGGGAGCTGTTTTTT.

This chain uses TRBV2 with TRBJ2-1, with 12 positions matching TRBD2. The V gene's germline CDR1 is SNHLY and CDR2 FYNNEI. V gave up 6 bases and J gave up 8 bases; unmatched junction bases: 14. The CDR3 consists of 17 residues. The CDR3 nucleotides are TGTGCCAGCAGCAGAAGGGCTAGCGGGGGGGCCCCTGATGAGCAGTTCTTC. Protein sequence: CASSRRASGGAPDEQFF.

This clone came up once. The chain has TRBV5-5 and TRBJ1-6; 11 nucleotides line up with TRBD1. The CDR3 is made up of 16 amino acids. V lost 0 bases and J lost 9; bases outside the gene matches: 5. The germline V gene encodes CDR1 SGHKS and CDR2 YYEKEE (reference sequence). CDR3 sequence (DNA): TGTGCCAGCAGCTTGGGGGACAGGGGGAATGGTTCACCCCTCCACTTT. This translates into CASSLGDRGNGSPLHF. The full variable domain, completed using reference TRBV5-5 and TRBJ1-6, is DAGVTQSPTHLIKTRGQQVTLRCSPISGHKSVSWYQQVLGQGPQFIFQYYEKEERGRGNFPDRFSARQFPNYSSELNVNALLLGDSALYLCASSLGDRGNGSPLHFGNGTRLTVT.

The chain joins TRBV30 to TRBJ1-1; D unclear. V was cut by 0 bases and J by 0 bases, with 8 bases left in between. Germline V gene lookup returns CDR1 GTSNPN and CDR2 SVGIG (reference sequence). The CDR3 covers 14 residues. The CDR3 region has the DNA TGTGCCTGGAGTGTACTTACGATGAACACTGAAGCTTTCTTT. Amino acids: CAWSVLTMNTEAFF.

This rearrangement joins TRBV4-2 to TRBJ1-1, with D hard to call. V was clipped by 0 bases and J by 1 base, with 9 bases between them. Germline-derived CDR1 and CDR2 are LGHNA and YNFKEQ. This CDR3 has 15 amino acids. The DNA for the CDR3 is TGTGCCAGCAGCCAAGATCGGGTTCGGAACACTGAAGCTTTCTTT. Amino acids: CASSQDRVRNTEAFF.

The chain recombines TRBV7-2 with TRBJ2-2; 8 positions match TRBD2. Germline V gene sequence: CDR1 SGHTA, CDR2 FQGNSA. V trimming: 4 bases; J trimming: 3 bases; junction bases outside the gene matches: 4. This CDR3 is built from 15 residues. Written as DNA, the CDR3 is TGTGCCAGCAGCTATTTAGCGGGGTACACCGGGGAGCTGTTTTTT. Its protein product is CASSYLAGYTGELFF.

In nucleotides, the CDR3 is TGTGCCAGCAGCCAAGAAGGTTGTAAGGGGGGGCGAAGGTTCGGCTACACCTTC. It codes for CASSQEGCKGGRRFGYTF. The chain couples TRBV3-1 (or the pseudogene TRBV3-2) to TRBJ1-2; maybe TRBD1 (6 bases). V lost 0 bases to trimming and J lost 8 bases, with 25 bases between them. The germline V gene encodes CDR1 LGHDT and CDR2 YNNKEL (reference sequence). The CDR3 runs to 18 residues.

This clone was seen more than once but under ten times. The gene calls are TRBV19 and TRBJ1-2; TRBD1 agrees at 10 bases. CDR1 is LNHDA, CDR2 SQIVND, per germline (reference sequence). The CDR3 totals 13 residues. The trim removed 10 bases at V and 2 bases at J, leaving 4 bases unmatched. CDR3 DNA: TGTGCCATTGGGACAGGGGCGAACTATGGCTACACCTTC. Translated: CAIGTGANYGYTF. The whole variable domain, remainder taken from reference TRBV19 and TRBJ1-2, is DGGITQSPKYLFRKEGQNVTLSCEQNLNHDAMYWYRQDPGQGLRLIYYSQIVNDFQKGDIAEGYSVSREKKESFPLTVTSAQKNPTAFYLCAIGTGANYGYTFGSGTRLTVV.

V is TRBV5-1 and J is TRBJ2-7, with 8 bases aligning to TRBD1. Unmatched junction bases numbered 12, after V lost 4 bases and J lost 12 bases. Germline V lookup: CDR1 SGHRS, CDR2 YFSETQ. The CDR3 has 13 amino acids. CDR3 protein: CASSIAGQEPRYF. CDR3 in DNA: TGCGCCAGCAGCATCGCGGGACAGGAGCCGCGGTACTTC. Variable domain in full (rest from reference TRBV5-1 and TRBJ2-7): KAGVTQTPRYLIKTRGQQVTLSCSPISGHRSVSWYQQTPGQGLQFLFEYFSETQRNKGNFPGRFSGRQFSNSRSEMNVSTLELGDSALYLCASSIAGQEPRYFGPGTRLTVT.

This chain joins TRBV10-2 and TRBJ1-3; weak D call: TRBD1 (5 bases). V was clipped by 8 bases and J by 1 base, with 12 bases between them. The CDR3 contains 14 residues. Germline V gene data show CDR1 as WSHSY and CDR2 as SAAADI. The CDR3 nucleotides are TGCGCCAGCGGTATAACAGGTTCTGGAAACACCATATATTTT. This encodes CASGITGSGNTIYF.

V usage is TRBV5-4 and J usage is TRBJ2-7; tentatively, D is TRBD1 (6 bases). This CDR3 region has 16 residues. The V and J ends lost 2 bases and 0 bases respectively, with 15 bases between them. Germline CDR1 reads SGHNT; CDR2 reads YYREEE (reference sequence). CDR3 DNA sequence: TGTGCCAGCAGCTTCCCCGACAGGCCCAGCTCCTACGAGCAGTACTTC. Protein sequence: CASSFPDRPSSYEQYF.

This rearrangement joins TRBV18 to TRBJ2-1; D gene unclear. In germline, CDR1 is KGHSH, CDR2 LQKENI. CDR3 size: 15 residues. V lost 2 bases, J lost 0 bases, and 8 bases lay in between. In nucleotides, the CDR3 is TGTGCCAGCTCACCATACGTGAGCTCCTACAATGAGCAGTTCTTC. Translating gives CASSPYVSSYNEQFF.

The count of this clone is one. The chain joins TRBV29-1 to TRBJ2-5; 9 bases agree with TRBD1. With V trimmed by 7 bases and J by 3 bases, 3 bases remained unmatched. CDR1 and CDR2 from the germline V gene are SQVTM and ANQGSEA. This CDR3 spans 12 amino acids. In DNA, the CDR3 is TGCAGCGGTACAGGGGGCGAAGAGACCCAGTACTTC. Its translation is CSGTGGEETQYF.

J is TRBJ2-7 and V is TRBV5-1; 10 nucleotides match TRBD1. The CDR3 is made up of 15 amino acids. The germline V gene has CDR1 SGHRS and CDR2 YFSETQ. V lost 3 bases to trimming and J lost 1 base; unmatched junction nucleotides: 4. CDR3 in amino acids: CASSSRDRGSYEQYF. The CDR3 bases are TGCGCCAGCAGCTCCCGGGACAGGGGATCCTACGAGCAGTACTTC.

V is TRBV6-2 or TRBV6-3 and J is TRBJ2-2; 7 bases are shared with TRBD1. The V gene end was trimmed by 5 bases and the J gene end by 1 base; junction bases not matched to a gene: 10. CDR3 length: 17 residues. Germline V gives CDR1 MNHEY, CDR2 SVGEGT. CDR3 DNA: TGTGCCAGCAGTGACACCCTTGGACAGGTGAACACCGGGGAGCTGTTTTTT. This gives the protein CASSDTLGQVNTGELFF.

The V gene is TRBV5-1, the J gene TRBJ2-5; TRBD1 agrees at 9 bases. The CDR3 covers 16 residues. After removal of 3 bases from V and 2 bases from J, the junction contained 8 bases not matched to a gene. Germline CDR1 reads SGHRS; CDR2 reads YFSETQ. CDR3 in amino acids: CASSSAGTGKQETQYF. The CDR3 bases are TGCGCCAGCAGCTCCGCCGGGACAGGGAAACAAGAGACCCAGTACTTC.

J is TRBJ2-3 and V is TRBV7-8, with D possibly matching TRBD2 (7 bases). Trimming left V 1 base short and J 3 bases short, with 14 bases between. This CDR3 has 16 amino acids. Germline V gene data show CDR1 as SGHVS and CDR2 as FQNEAQ. The CDR3 DNA reads TGTGCCAGCAGCTTAGTAGGGGGGGGGCAAACAGATACGCAGTATTTT. Protein sequence: CASSLVGGGQTDTQYF.

Concerning this clone: In the same sample, other DNA sequences code for this CDR3. The chain carries TRBV9 and TRBJ2-1; D possibly corresponds to TRBD1 (5 bases). V lost 0 bases and J lost 4, with 11 bases in between. Germline V CDR1 and CDR2: SGDLS, YYNGEE. The length of the CDR3 is 15 residues. For the CDR3, the DNA is TGTGCCAGCAGCGTAGGAAGGGGTCCTTACAATGAGCAGTTCTTC. Amino acids: CASSVGRGPYNEQFF. Complete variable domain (other parts from reference TRBV9 and TRBJ2-1): DSGVTQTPKHLITATGQRVTLRCSPRSGDLSVYWYQQSLDQGLQFLIQYYNGEERAKGNILERFSAQQFPDLHSELNLSSLELGDSALYFCASSVGRGPYNEQFFGPGTRLTVL.

The CDR3 DNA is TGCGCCAGCAGCCAAGATTTGGGGAGGGAACGAAAACTGTTTTTT. It yields the protein CASSQDLGRERKLFF. The chain links TRBV4-3 to TRBJ1-4; no definite D call. Germline V gene lookup returns CDR1 LGHNA and CDR2 YSLEER. Between the trimmed V and J ends, which lost 0 bases and 10 bases, there was a span of 15 bases. The CDR3 length is 15 residues.

The chain is built from TRBV28 and TRBJ2-1, with a weak D call TRBD2 (6 bases). V shed 3 bases and J shed 7 bases, with 22 bases lying between them. The CDR3 length is 17 residues. Germline CDR1 reads MDHEN; CDR2 reads SYDVKM. The CDR3 spells CASSFDPGGERVNEQFF. CDR3 sequence (DNA): TGTGCCAGCAGTTTCGACCCTGGAGGGGAGCGGGTGAATGAGCAGTTCTTC.

The V gene is TRBV9, the J gene TRBJ2-7, with unresolved D. CDR3 length equals 13 residues. The germline V gene has CDR1 SGDLS and CDR2 YYNGEE. V lost 0 bases, J lost 5 bases, and 9 bases lay in between. Here the CDR3 DNA reads TGTGCCAGCAGCGTAGATGAGGTCCACGAGCAGTACTTC. Encoded protein: CASSVDEVHEQYF.

The V and J genes are TRBV14 and TRBJ2-6, with D perhaps TRBD2 (6 bases). This CDR3 is 17 amino acids long. V was clipped by 1 base and J by 3 bases, with 13 bases between them. Looked up from germline, CDR1 is SGHDN and CDR2 is FVKESK. CDR3: CASSQGLARGGANVLTF. The CDR3 DNA reads TGTGCCAGCAGCCAAGGGCTAGCGCGGGGTGGGGCCAACGTCCTGACTTTC.

The rearrangement links TRBV29-1 to TRBJ1-1, with D maybe TRBD1 (6 bases). Trimming removed 5 bases from V and 7 bases from J, with 23 bases in between. The germline gives CDR1 SQVTM, CDR2 ANQGSEA. CDR3 length: 15 amino acids. The CDR3: CSVQLRGAADSEAFF. In DNA, the CDR3 is TGCAGCGTTCAACTCCGGGGGGCCGCGGACAGTGAAGCTTTCTTT.

This sequence joins TRBV28 and TRBJ2-1; TRBD2 matches at 12 bases. Trimming removed 6 bases from V and 2 bases from J; junction bases left unmatched: 5. The CDR3 length is 16 residues. Germline CDR1 MDHEN, CDR2 SYDVKM. The CDR3 sequence: CASRTSGSSAYNEQFF. CDR3 bases: TGTGCCAGCAGGACTAGCGGGAGTTCGGCCTACAATGAGCAGTTCTTC. The full variable domain, in which reference TRBV28 and TRBJ2-1 provide the parts outside the CDR3, is DVKVTQSSRYLVKRTGEKVFLECVQDMDHENMFWYRQDPGLGLRLIYFSYDVKMKEKGDIPEGYSVSREKKERFSLILESASTNQTSMYLCASRTSGSSAYNEQFFGPGTRLTVL.

The chain couples TRBV9 to TRBJ2-7, with D perhaps matching TRBD2 (5 bases). The CDR3 sequence is 13 residues long. V was clipped by 3 bases and J by 7 bases, with 14 bases between them. Germline V gene data show CDR1 as SGDLS and CDR2 as YYNGEE. The CDR3 DNA reads as TGTGCCAGCAGCGCCCAAGTGGGCGGGGAGCAGTACTTC. It yields the protein CASSAQVGGEQYF.

The genes are TRBV6-2 or TRBV6-3 and TRBJ1-5; 9 positions agree with TRBD1. The CDR3 totals 15 residues. Germline CDR1 MNHEY, CDR2 SVGEGT. Trimming cost V 5 bases and J 6 bases; bases outside gene matches: 8. CDR3 protein: CASSRTGAGGQPQHF. The CDR3 coding sequence is TGTGCCAGCAGTAGGACAGGGGCGGGTGGTCAGCCCCAGCATTTT.